In this sample, the clone carrying this TCR beta chain turned up a few times. Its antigen remains unknown. A 5'RACE reaction primed in the constant segment made cDNA libraries of TCR alpha and TCR beta, and these carried sample barcodes and UMIs. TCRdb itself ran the 5' RACE reads through MiXCR, one entry per CDR3 protein. The table shows 240,000 or so distinct CDR3 sequences, with approximately 9% occurring only once. Trimming cost V 2 bases and J 5 bases; bases outside gene matches: 6. The CDR3 sequence is 15 residues long. Germline assignment: CDR1 MNHEY and CDR2 SVGAGI. The data originate from a study of T-cell memory formation after mild COVID-19. General study findings and limits: Mainly CM and EM harbored the contracting CD4+ clones; mainly EMRA harbored the CD8+ ones.

The sample taken for sequencing was PBMCs or a T cell subset sorted from them (not recorded which). The chain has TRBV6-5 and TRBJ2-3; TRBD2 aligns across 8 bases. This TCR derives from a young man who had mild COVID-19 (a few samples of this study predate the infection). Cell type and time point are not known. CDR3 residues: CASSYRGGFEDTQYF. DNA for the CDR3: TGTGCCAGCAGTTACCGGGGGGGCTTTGAAGATACGCAGTATTTT.